Presented here are 26 T cell receptor beta chains from one specimen sequenced in a study of blood T cell repertoires in COVID-19. The table came from immunoSEQ multiplex PCR; TCRdb's copy has only in-frame clones and leaves some out. Of 190,000 or so clones listed, about 90% are singletons. The specimen sequenced was peripheral blood. The receptors were sampled from a man in his fifties or sixties with acute or convalescent COVID-19.

This clone came up a few times. The J gene is TRBJ1-1, the V gene TRBV7-8; 7 nucleotides align to TRBD1. The CDR3 contains 15 residues. CDR1 SGHVS and CDR2 FQNEAQ come from the germline V gene. V was pared by 5 bases and J by 0 bases, with 6 bases of the junction left unmatched. CDR3 nucleotides: TGTGCCAGCAGCACCCGACAGGGTATGAACACTGAAGCTTTCTTT. It specifies CASSTRQGMNTEAFF. The full variable domain, its missing parts supplied by reference TRBV7-8 and TRBJ1-1, is GAGVSQSPRYKVAKRGQDVALRCDPISGHVSLFWYQQALGQGPEFLTYFQNEAQLDKSGLPSDRFFAERPEGSVSTLKIQRTQQEDSAVYLCASSTRQGMNTEAFFGQGTRLTVV.

The chain joins TRBV19 to TRBJ2-7; 10 nucleotides match TRBD1. The CDR3 sequence is 14 residues long. Germline V gene lookup returns CDR1 LNHDA and CDR2 SQIVND (reference sequence). Trimming cost V 5 bases and J 5 bases; bases outside gene matches: 6. The CDR3 region is CASSPRQGADEQYF. CDR3 DNA: TGTGCCAGTAGTCCCCGACAGGGGGCTGACGAGCAGTACTTC. The entire variable domain, with the rest obtained from reference TRBV19 and TRBJ2-7, is as follows: DGGITQSPKYLFRKEGQNVTLSCEQNLNHDAMYWYRQDPGQGLRLIYYSQIVNDFQKGDIAEGYSVSREKKESFPLTVTSAQKNPTAFYLCASSPRQGADEQYFGPGTRLTVT.

V is TRBV6-2 or TRBV6-3 and J is TRBJ1-5; 7 bases are a match to TRBD1. The V and J ends lost 2 bases and 4 bases, in that order; junction bases with no gene match: 5. The CDR3 sequence is 15 residues long. The germline V gene has CDR1 MNHEY and CDR2 SVGEGT. CDR3 coding DNA: TGTGCCAGCAGTTACGGGCAGGGGGGTAATCAGCCCCAGCATTTT. This translates into CASSYGQGGNQPQHF.

This chain connects TRBV11-2 to TRBJ2-7; TRBD2 agrees at 13 bases. This CDR3 contains 15 residues. Germline V gene sequence: CDR1 SGHAT, CDR2 FQNNGV. After removal of 5 bases from V and 4 bases from J, the junction contained 5 bases not matched to a gene. The CDR3 nucleotides read TGTGCCAGCAGCCAACAGACTAGCGGGAGGTACGAGCAGTACTTC. This sequence encodes CASSQQTSGRYEQYF.

The V call is TRBV6-6, the J call TRBJ2-7; 7 positions match TRBD1. J lost 0 bases, V lost 5 bases, and 4 bases had no gene match. Germline values: CDR1 MNHNY, CDR2 SVGAGI (reference sequence). CDR3 length equals 14 residues. The CDR3 bases are TGTGCCAGCAGTCCGACAGGGAGCTCCTACGAGCAGTACTTC. It codes for CASSPTGSSYEQYF.

The rearrangement links TRBV4-1 to TRBJ2-1, with D maybe TRBD2 (5 bases). The ends were cut back, 1 base at V and 7 bases at J, with 8 bases in the middle. CDR1 is MGHRA, CDR2 YSYEKL, per germline. This CDR3 contains 13 residues. The CDR3 coding sequence is TGCGCCAGCAGCCAAGTAAGGGAGAATGAGCAGTTCTTC. It specifies CASSQVRENEQFF.

This chain joins TRBV6-5 and TRBJ1-5, with 7 bases lining up with TRBD1. Trimming at V came to 5 bases and at J to 1 base, leaving 5 bases not matched to a gene. The CDR3 contains 15 residues. The V gene's germline CDR1 is MNHEY and CDR2 SVGAGI. The CDR3 loop is CASSRGGQSNQPQHF. CDR3 sequence (DNA): TGTGCCAGCAGTAGAGGGGGACAGAGCAATCAGCCCCAGCATTTT.

V gene TRBV7-3 combines with J gene TRBJ2-7; perhaps TRBD1 as D (5 bases). Germline values: CDR1 SGHTA, CDR2 FQGTGA. This CDR3 comprises 14 residues. Trimming took off 5 bases at V and 7 bases at J, with 18 bases between the two ends. The CDR3: CASSPRTNLREQYF. In DNA, the CDR3 is TGTGCCAGCAGCCCAAGGACAAATCTGAGGGAGCAGTACTTC. Full variable domain (outside the CDR3, taken from reference TRBV7-3 and TRBJ2-7): GAGVSQTPSNKVTEKGKYVELRCDPISGHTALYWYRQSLGQGPEFLIYFQGTGAADDSGLPNDRFFAVRPEGSVSTLKIQRTERGDSAVYLCASSPRTNLREQYFGPGTRLTVT.

The chain employs TRBV19 and TRBJ2-3, with TRBD1 identical over 9 bases. Germline lookup yields CDR1 LNHDA and CDR2 SQIVND (reference sequence). The length of the CDR3 is 13 residues. V lost 10 bases, J lost 4 bases, and 6 bases stayed unmatched. The DNA of the CDR3 is TGTGCCACCCGGGACAGGGACGCAGATACGCAGTATTTT. This translates into CATRDRDADTQYF.

This clone showed up just a few times. The rearrangement links TRBV6-5 to TRBJ1-6, with 7 positions matching TRBD1. Germline CDR1 reads MNHEY; CDR2 reads SVGAGI. CDR3 length: 14 amino acids. Germline trimming cut 6 bases from V and 10 bases from J; bases unmatched to any gene: 9. CDR3 bases: TGTGCCAGCAGCCGGGACAGAGGCGGATCACCCCTCCACTTT. Its protein is CASSRDRGGSPLHF.

The V and J genes are TRBV28 and TRBJ1-6; 7 bases map to TRBD1. With V trimmed by 9 bases and J by 5 bases, 10 bases remained unmatched. The V gene's germline CDR1 is MDHEN and CDR2 SYDVKM. The CDR3 covers 15 residues. The CDR3 bases are TGTGCCAGTGGGATCTGGGACAGCAATAATTCACCCCTCCACTTT. This encodes CASGIWDSNNSPLHF.

The J gene is TRBJ1-1, the V gene TRBV7-3; D not resolved. The ends were cut back, 2 bases at V and 0 bases at J, with 4 bases in the middle. The CDR3 runs to 13 residues. In germline, CDR1 is SGHTA, CDR2 FQGTGA. CDR3 coding DNA: TGTGCCAGCAGCTTATATCTGAACACTGAAGCTTTCTTT. Translated, it gives CASSLYLNTEAFF.

This CDR3 reads CASSQDIGSPGGATGEQFF. Written as DNA, the CDR3 is TGTGCCAGCAGCCAAGATATAGGATCCCCCGGGGGGGCCACTGGTGAGCAGTTCTTC. This chain links TRBV3-1 (or the pseudogene TRBV3-2) with TRBJ2-1; 8 bases line up with TRBD2. V lost 0 bases to trimming and J lost 9 bases; unmatched junction nucleotides: 19. Per germline, CDR1 LGHDT and CDR2 YNNKEL (reference sequence). The CDR3 spans 19 residues.

The chain joins TRBV7-9 to TRBJ1-2, with 8 bases lining up with TRBD1. Germline-derived CDR1 and CDR2 are SEHNR and FQNEAQ (reference sequence). This CDR3 contains 14 residues. Trimming cost V 5 bases and J 5 bases; bases outside gene matches: 7. CDR3 bases: TGTGCCAGCAGCCCCCCCGGGACAGGATATGGCTACACCTTC. It codes for CASSPPGTGYGYTF.

This clone was picked up a small number of times. The V gene is TRBV7-6, the J gene TRBJ1-5; weak D call: TRBD1 (6 bases). Germline V gene lookup returns CDR1 SGHVS and CDR2 FNYEAQ. This CDR3 has 14 residues. Trimming shortened V by 4 bases and J by 3 bases, and 10 bases separated the two germline ends. The CDR3 DNA is TGTGCCAGCAGCTCGACAGGTTACAATCAGCCCCAGCATTTT. This sequence encodes CASSSTGYNQPQHF.

CDR3 DNA sequence: TGTGCCAGCAGCTTGGGGACAGCCTCTGGAAACACCATATATTTT. The encoded protein is CASSLGTASGNTIYF. V is TRBV7-9 and J is TRBJ1-3; TRBD1 matches at 7 bases. CDR1 and CDR2 (germline): SEHNR, FQNEAQ (reference sequence). After removal of 3 bases from V and 0 bases from J, the junction contained 2 bases not matched to a gene. This CDR3 spans 15 amino acids. The whole variable domain, filled in from reference TRBV7-9 and TRBJ1-3, reads DTGVSQNPRHKITKRGQNVTFRCDPISEHNRLYWYRQTLGQGPEFLTYFQNEAQLEKSRLLSDRFSAERPKGSFSTLEIQRTEQGDSAMYLCASSLGTASGNTIYFGEGSWLTVV.

The chain uses TRBV28 and TRBJ2-1, with 8 nucleotides matching TRBD1. Germline trimming cut 3 bases from V and 2 bases from J; bases unmatched to any gene: 3. Germline V gene data show CDR1 as MDHEN and CDR2 as SYDVKM. The CDR3 has 15 residues. The CDR3 sequence is CASSLDRAPYNEQFF. The CDR3 DNA is TGTGCCAGCAGTTTGGACAGGGCCCCCTACAATGAGCAGTTCTTC.

The rearrangement uses TRBV5-1 and TRBJ2-1; 7 bases are shared with TRBD2. J gave up 6 bases and V 4 bases, and 13 bases lay outside the gene matches. The CDR3 contains 16 residues. Germline V gene data show CDR1 as SGHRS and CDR2 as YFSETQ. This CDR3 is CASSTIPGLPSNEQFF. The CDR3 nucleotides are TGCGCCAGCAGCACCATACCGGGACTACCATCCAATGAGCAGTTCTTC.

The chain recombines TRBV20-1 with TRBJ1-5; 9 bases agree with TRBD1. The germline CDR1 and CDR2 sequences are DFQATT and SNEGSKA (reference sequence). This CDR3 contains 15 residues. J lost 4 bases, V lost 3 bases, and 7 bases had no gene match. The CDR3 loop is CSASRFGTGNQPQHF. CDR3 coding DNA: TGCAGTGCTAGTAGATTCGGGACAGGGAATCAGCCCCAGCATTTT.

The CDR3 DNA reads as TGTGCCATCAGGGAAGACAGGGGGAGGGAGACCCAGTACTTC. Protein product: CAIREDRGRETQYF. J is TRBJ2-5 and V is TRBV10-3; 9 bases agree with TRBD1. The trim removed 6 bases at V and 5 bases at J, leaving 7 bases unmatched. The CDR3 loop spans 14 amino acids. The germline V gene encodes CDR1 ENHRY and CDR2 SYGVKD.

This clone occurred once. The J gene is TRBJ1-4, the V gene TRBV6-5; D not certain. Looked up from germline, CDR1 is MNHEY and CDR2 is SVGAGI. There are 14 residues in the CDR3. V was cut by 6 bases and J by 7 bases, with 15 bases left in between. Here the CDR3 reads CASRRGMRGEKLFF. The CDR3 region has the DNA TGTGCCAGCAGAAGAGGGATGAGAGGTGAAAAACTGTTTTTT.

This chain links TRBV14 with TRBJ1-2; the D gene is possibly TRBD1 (5 bases). The CDR3 runs 14 residues. Trimming left V 0 bases short and J 4 bases short, with 9 bases between. CDR1 is SGHDN and CDR2 is FVKESK in the germline V gene. CDR3 protein: CASSQDLGVYGYTF. The CDR3, as DNA: TGTGCCAGCAGCCAAGATTTAGGGGTCTATGGCTACACCTTC.

The genes are TRBV5-1 and TRBJ2-3; TRBD2 might be the D (6 bases). From germline, CDR1 is SGHRS and CDR2 YFSETQ. V dropped 4 bases and J dropped 3 bases, with 21 bases sitting between them. The CDR3 is 17 residues long. The CDR3: CASSLNLASAGTDTQYF. The CDR3 DNA sequence: TGCGCCAGCAGCCTAAACCTCGCTAGCGCGGGAACAGATACGCAGTATTTT. Looking up the rest from reference TRBV5-1 and TRBJ2-3 gives the full variable domain: KAGVTQTPRYLIKTRGQQVTLSCSPISGHRSVSWYQQTPGQGLQFLFEYFSETQRNKGNFPGRFSGRQFSNSRSEMNVSTLELGDSALYLCASSLNLASAGTDTQYFGPGTRLTVL.

This clone was picked up one time. CDR3 sequence (DNA): TGCGCCAGCAGCCAAGGAGTACAGGAGCCGTGGGGCTACACCTTC. It translates to CASSQGVQEPWGYTF. The chain uses TRBV4-3 and TRBJ1-2; perhaps TRBD1 as D (5 bases). CDR1 LGHNA and CDR2 YSLEER come from the germline V gene. The V end was cut by 1 base, the J end by 8 bases, with 17 bases between. This CDR3 has 15 residues.

J is TRBJ2-1 and V is TRBV5-6; no firm D call. The germline gives CDR1 SGHDT, CDR2 YYEEEE. The germline V and J ends were trimmed by 5 bases and 8 bases, with 20 bases remaining between them. The CDR3 has 15 amino acids. DNA for the CDR3: TGTGCCAGCAGTACCTTAGTTCTCCGCGAGGATGAGCAGTTCTTC. Translation gives CASSTLVLREDEQFF.

The chain is built from TRBV28 and TRBJ2-3; 10 bases match TRBD2. In germline, CDR1 is MDHEN, CDR2 SYDVKM. J lost 6 bases, V lost 6 bases, and 9 bases had no gene match. The CDR3 length is 15 residues. The CDR3 DNA is TGTGCCAGCAGCCCCGGGACTAGCGTTGACGATACGCAGTATTTT. Translated, it gives CASSPGTSVDDTQYF.